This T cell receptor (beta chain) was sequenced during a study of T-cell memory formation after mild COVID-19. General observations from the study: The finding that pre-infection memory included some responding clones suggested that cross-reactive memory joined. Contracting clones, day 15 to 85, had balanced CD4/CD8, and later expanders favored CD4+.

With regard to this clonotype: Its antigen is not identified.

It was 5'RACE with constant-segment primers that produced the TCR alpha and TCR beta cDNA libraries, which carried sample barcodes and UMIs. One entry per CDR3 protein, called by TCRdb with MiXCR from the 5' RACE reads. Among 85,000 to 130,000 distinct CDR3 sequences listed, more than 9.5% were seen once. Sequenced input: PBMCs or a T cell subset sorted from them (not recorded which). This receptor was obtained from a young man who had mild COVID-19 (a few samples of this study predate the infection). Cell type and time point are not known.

This CDR3 reads CSVVRGDNEQFF. The CDR3 nucleotides are TGCAGCGTTGTCAGGGGGGACAATGAGCAGTTCTTC. The chain combines TRBV29-1 with TRBJ2-1, with D possibly being TRBD1 (7 bases). The CDR3 contains 12 residues. In germline, CDR1 is SQVTM, CDR2 ANQGSEA. Trimming took 4 bases from V and 5 from J, leaving 9 bases between them.